The rows below give T cell receptor beta chains drawn from one sample of a study of blood T cell repertoires in COVID-19. Clones were read by immunoSEQ multiplex PCR, and TCRdb kept only the in-frame ones, dropping some. The table has a few hundred thousand clones, around 88% seen once. Input material: PBMCs or T cells enriched from blood (not recorded which). These receptors originate from a woman in her 30s who had been exposed to COVID-19. Each CDR3 is given with its conserved first and last residue. A D gene is named only where the DNA matches it firmly. A clone size is listed for some rows: how often the clone was seen (once, few, many), or a class if it is expanded.

TRBJ1-3,TRBV10-3,NA,NA,TGTGCCATCAGTGCAGGCGGGGTCTCTGGAAACACCATATATTTT,CAISAGGVSGNTIYF
TRBJ1-2,TRBV11-2,NA,NA,TGTGCCAGCAGCTCACCCACCGGGGATGGCTACACCTTC,CASSSPTGDGYTF
TRBJ1-3,TRBV30,few,TRBD1,TGTGCCTGGAGACCGGGGACAGCAGGAAACACCATATATTTT,CAWRPGTAGNTIYF
TRBJ1-3,TRBV4-1,NA,TRBD1,TGCGCCAGCAGCCAAGAAACAACGGGACAGTGGGAAAACACCATATATTTT,CASSQETTGQWENTIYF
TRBJ1-3,TRBV3-1/TRBV3-2,NA,TRBD1,TGTGCCAGCAGCCGCCGGGACAGGGATTTTAGCGACACCATATATTTT,CASSRRDRDFSDTIYF
TRBJ1-5,TRBV5-5,NA,TRBD1,TGTGCCAGCAGGCGGGGGACAGGGAGTGGTCAGCCCCAGCATTTT,CASRRGTGSGQPQHF
TRBJ1-4,TRBV15,NA,NA,TGTGCCACCACCCCCTCCCTTACAACTAATGAAAAACTGTTTTTT,CATTPSLTTNEKLFF
TRBJ1-4,TRBV6-5,NA,NA,TGTGCCAGCGAGGCCAGGGGTGGTGAAAAACTGTTTTTT,CASEARGGEKLFF
TRBJ1-2,TRBV10-3,NA,NA,TGTGCCATCAGTGAGAACACCGACGGAGCCTATGGCTACACCTTC,CAISENTDGAYGYTF
TRBJ1-6,TRBV4-2,NA,TRBD1,TGTGCCAGCAGCCAAGGTGTGGGACAGGGAGGTTCACCCCTCCACTTT,CASSQGVGQGGSPLHF
TRBJ1-5,TRBV18,NA,NA,TGTGCCAGCTCACCCTTGGGGGGGGGCAATCAGCCCCAGCATTTT,CASSPLGGGNQPQHF
TRBJ1-1,TRBV5-1,few,NA,TGCGCCAGCAGCTTGGAGCTGGTCACTGAAGCTTTCTTT,CASSLELVTEAFF
TRBJ1-5,TRBV3-1/TRBV3-2,NA,NA,TGTGCCAGCAGCCAAGTGGGGGGGGCGGGTCAGCCCCAGCATTTT,CASSQVGGAGQPQHF
TRBJ1-5,TRBV19,NA,TRBD1,TGTGCCAGTAGTGACCCGATGGCGACAGGGAGGAGTGGCAATCAGCCCCAGCATTTT,CASSDPMATGRSGNQPQHF
TRBJ2-2,TRBV5-1,NA,NA,TGCGCCAGCAGCTTGCCGGGAAACACCGGGGAGCTGTTTTTT,CASSLPGNTGELFF
TRBJ1-2,TRBV19,NA,NA,TGTGCCAGTACCTCGCGGGGGGAACTCCACTATGGCTACACCTTC,CASTSRGELHYGYTF
TRBJ2-7,TRBV29-1,NA,NA,TGCAGCGTTGCGTTAGCGACCTCCTACGAGCAGTACTTC,CSVALATSYEQYF
TRBJ2-7,TRBV4-1,few,NA,TGCGCCAGCAGCCAAGCAAACTACGGGGGATACGACTACGAGCAGTACTTC,CASSQANYGGYDYEQYF
TRBJ1-2,TRBV5-6,NA,NA,TGTGCCAGCAGCCCCGAAAAAGACAGAGCCTATGGCTACACCTTC,CASSPEKDRAYGYTF
TRBJ2-3,TRBV5-1,few,NA,NA,CASSTSGGGAPDTQYF
TRBJ2-1,TRBV24-1,NA,TRBD2,TGTGCCACCGGGGAGGTGAGCGGGGGCTCCCGGGATGAGCAGTTCTTC,CATGEVSGGSRDEQFF
TRBJ2-2,TRBV7-7,NA,TRBD2,TGTGCTAGCAGCGACAGCGGGGTAAACACCGGGGAGCTGTTTTTT,CASSDSGVNTGELFF
TRBJ2-7,TRBV19,NA,TRBD1,TGTGCCAGCTCCGGGACAGGGGGCACCTACGAGCAGTACTTC,CASSGTGGTYEQYF
TRBJ1-3,TRBV27,NA,NA,TGTGCCAGTAGGGGCCCTCTTAGCTCTGGAAACACCATATATTTT,CASRGPLSSGNTIYF
TRBJ1-5,TRBV27,NA,TRBD1,TGTGCCAGCAGTCCCCTCCCCGGACAGGGGAATCAGCCCCAGCATTTT,CASSPLPGQGNQPQHF
TRBJ1-2,TRBV6-2/TRBV6-3,NA,TRBD1,TGTGCCAGCAGTTCCCCGGGACAGGGGGCTTTTGGCTACACCTTC,CASSSPGQGAFGYTF
TRBJ1-3,TRBV19,NA,TRBD1,TGTGCCAGTACCGGGGACAGACCCTCTGGAAACACCATATATTTT,CASTGDRPSGNTIYF
TRBJ1-1,TRBV7-9,once,NA,TGTGCCAGCAGCCAGGGAGGGGACAACACTGAAGCTTTCTTT,CASSQGGDNTEAFF
TRBJ1-5,TRBV19,NA,NA,TGTGCCAGTAGTCTCCGGACAACCTATCAGCCCCAGCATTTT,CASSLRTTYQPQHF
TRBJ1-2,TRBV30,NA,NA,TGTGCCTGGAGCATTGGGGGCCGTGGCTACACCTTC,CAWSIGGRGYTF
TRBJ2-5,TRBV4-1,NA,NA,TGCGCCAGCAGCCCCCTCGGGGTAGGGTCGATAGAGACCCAGTACTTC,CASSPLGVGSIETQYF
TRBJ2-1,TRBV11-2,NA,TRBD2,TGTGCCAGCAGCTTAGGGGCTAGCGGGGGCGTTGAGCAGTTCTTC,CASSLGASGGVEQFF
TRBJ1-2,TRBV14,many,NA,TGTGCCAGCAGCCAAGTGGCTAATCTGGGGGGGAACTATGGCTACACCTTC,CASSQVANLGGNYGYTF
TRBJ2-6,TRBV7-2,NA,TRBD1,TGTGCCAGCAGCCTATTACCTGGGGACAGGATCTCTGGGGCCAACGTCCTGACTTTC,CASSLLPGDRISGANVLTF
TRBJ1-1,TRBV24-1,NA,TRBD1,TGTGCCACCAGGGGGGACAGGGAGGACACTGAAGCTTTCTTT,CATRGDREDTEAFF
TRBJ2-1,TRBV19,NA,NA,TGTGCCAGTAGTATAGACACAGGGTCCCGCAATGAGCAGTTCTTC,CASSIDTGSRNEQFF
TRBJ2-2,TRBV6-5,NA,NA,TGTGCCAGCACAGGAGGGACCGTTCCCGGGGAGCTGTTTTTT,CASTGGTVPGELFF
TRBJ2-5,TRBV7-2,NA,TRBD2,TGTGCCAGCAGCCCGCTAGCGGGGGGGCCTCGGGAGACCCAGTACTTC,CASSPLAGGPRETQYF
TRBJ2-2,TRBV12-5,NA,NA,TGTGCTAGTGGCCAGGACACCGGGGAGCTGTTTTTT,CASGQDTGELFF
TRBJ2-1,TRBV5-5,NA,NA,TGTGCCAGCAGCTTGAATATCGGACGTCTAGCCGGCAATGAGCAGTTCTTC,CASSLNIGRLAGNEQFF
TRBJ1-3,TRBV5-1,NA,NA,TGCGCCAGCAGCTTGGCCCAGCAGGCAGCCTCTGGAAACACCATATATTTT,CASSLAQQAASGNTIYF
TRBJ2-3,TRBV9,NA,TRBD1,TGTGCCAGCAGCGCCAGTGGACAGGGCGGCACAGATACGCAGTATTTT,CASSASGQGGTDTQYF
TRBJ2-3,TRBV20-1,NA,NA,TGCAGTGCTAGCCCGACAGTCGCGCAGTATTTT,CSASPTVAQYF
TRBJ1-3,TRBV19,NA,NA,TGTGCCAGTGTCTCCCAGGGAGGCGCCTCTGGAAACACCATATATTTT,CASVSQGGASGNTIYF
TRBJ1-6,TRBV9,NA,NA,TGTGCCAGCAGTTCCGTTAATAATTCACCCCTCCACTTT,CASSSVNNSPLHF
TRBJ1-5,TRBV9,NA,NA,TGTGCCAGCAGCGTAGTCCCGAACGGCGGTCAGCCCCAGCATTTT,CASSVVPNGGQPQHF
TRBJ2-7,TRBV27,NA,NA,TGTGCCAGCAGTTTAGACAGCGCCTACGAGCAGTACTTC,CASSLDSAYEQYF
TRBJ1-2,TRBV2,NA,TRBD1,TGTGCCAGCAGGGGCGACAGGGGAGGCCTCGGCTACACCTTC,CASRGDRGGLGYTF